The entry below describes one T cell receptor (beta chain). This clone was picked up a small number of times. No antigen is known for it. No quality values exist for individual bases; no much larger clone is one base distant. The library was prepared using the immunoSEQ multiplex PCR assay. To provide template for TCR sequencing, every sample had RNA extracted and reverse transcribed into cDNA. First-strand cDNA was synthesized using SuperScript III with a 2:1 mix of oligo-dT and random hexamers. A synthetic immune receptor repertoire was used to gauge amplification bias, and whatever bias remained was removed computationally. The paper's data handling went like this. Raw reads were preprocessed to remove errors, and CDR3 was defined according to IMGT conventions as the region from the conserved cysteine to phenylalanine. Clonality was computed as 1 minus the Shannon entropy, with the entropy normalized by log2 of the number of productive unique TCRs. Scalp TCRbeta sequences were cross-referenced with sorted blood CD4 and CD8 repertoires so that the CD4 or CD8 identity of scalp clones could be inferred. TCRdb holds this immuneACCESS table with in-frame rearrangements only. Some clones are missing; in checked studies, unresolved V genes explain under half, and the rest has no known cause. The V and J calls and clone size were taken over from that table, and D and trimming were inferred from the DNA. Counted in this sample were approximately 210,000 clones; approximately 72% of them appeared once. The ten largest clones take up 1.2% of the sample.

Trimmed from V: 4 bases; trimmed from J: 0 bases; junction bases lacking a gene match: 8. Reading from cysteine to phenylalanine, the CDR3 counts 15 amino acids. This entry keeps only the CDR3 DNA: 45 bases, framed from base 1. CDR1 is given as SQVTM and CDR2 as ANQGSEA, both from the germline V gene. The treatment or condition label on this specimen signifies: oral pan-JAK inhibitor, 5-10 mg twice daily. Peripheral blood and lesional scalp punch biopsies were obtained from patients with alopecia areata. PBMCs were separated by density centrifugation and stained for CD3, CD4 and CD8, after which CD4+ and CD8+ T cells were sorted on a FACSAria. This entry belongs to a study of CD8+ T cells in alopecia areata (dated by TCRdb to between 2017 and 2018). For the study in its entirety: The treated patients, all with moderate-to-severe alopecia areata, were enrolled in an open-label pilot trial of oral tofacitinib given at 5 to 10 mg twice daily. Patients stayed on tofacitinib for 6 to 18 months and then had 6 months of follow-up off drug so that delayed response and recurrence could be assessed. In treated patients, disease severity was measured using the SALT score, which gives the percentage of scalp surface area affected. High-throughput TCRbeta sequencing was used to examine T cell clonal expansion in alopecia areata in both the C3H/HeJ mouse model and human patients. In humans, TCRbeta sequencing was performed on scalp tissue and on sorted CD4+ and CD8+ peripheral blood T cells from healthy controls and from patients with patchy or totalis/universalis alopecia areata. Biopsies were taken from tofacitinib-treated patients at baseline and at 4 and 24 weeks of treatment, and a later scalp biopsy was taken in several of the tofacitinib-treated patients. Scalp clonality was compared among normal scalp (n=4), patchy alopecia areata scalp (n=8), and alopecia totalis/universalis scalp (n=8). RNA was obtained with the PAXgene miRNA kit for fixed scalp, the miRNeasy kit for PBMCs, and the RNeasy kit for mouse skin. TCRbeta CDR3 regions were amplified by immunoSEQ multiplex PCR using 35 Vbeta forward and 13 Jbeta reverse primers. The research as a whole found: With tofacitinib, both scalp clonality and the number of expanded CD8+ clones among the top 100 scalp clones went down significantly. Because the treated cohort was small and had only one nonresponder, larger studies are needed to examine links between baseline CD8+ expansion and response. Compared with normal scalp, lesional scalp, particularly in alopecia totalis/universalis, had higher clonality and more expanded CD8+ clones, which suggests antigenic drive. TCR sequences shared between patients were less clear than in mice, possibly partly because of HLA diversity in the patient population. Unlike mouse skin, where gammadelta T cells dominate, normal human skin contains resident alphabeta T cells that get sequenced too, which complicates analysis of the scalp TCR repertoire. Many expanded lesional clones were found to persist in scalp and blood during tofacitinib treatment, and relapse after treatment cessation may be partly explained by this persistence.

Recombination joined TRBV29-1 with TRBJ1-1, with 7 central nucleotides matching TRBD1. Here the sequenced sample was CD4+ T cells sorted from blood, taken around week 44, from a patient treated with tofacitinib. This TCR was sampled from a human donor with alopecia areata. The nucleotides are TGCAGCGTTGTGAGCGGACAGGTGATGAACACTGAAGCTTTCTTT. The translation is CSVVSGQVMNTEAFF.